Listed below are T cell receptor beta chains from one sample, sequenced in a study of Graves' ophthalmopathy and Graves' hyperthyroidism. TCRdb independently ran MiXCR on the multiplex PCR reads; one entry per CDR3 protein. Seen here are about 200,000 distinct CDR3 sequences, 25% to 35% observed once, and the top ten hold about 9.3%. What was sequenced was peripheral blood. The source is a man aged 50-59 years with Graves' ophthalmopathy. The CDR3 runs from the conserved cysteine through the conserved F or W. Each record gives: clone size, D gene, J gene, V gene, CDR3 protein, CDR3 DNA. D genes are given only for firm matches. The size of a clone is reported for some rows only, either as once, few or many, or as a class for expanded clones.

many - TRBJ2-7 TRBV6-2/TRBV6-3 CASGHFSYEQYF TGTGCCAGCGGTCACTTCTCCTACGAGCAGTACTTC
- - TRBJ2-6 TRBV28 CASSALSGANVLTF TGTGCCAGCAGTGCACTCTCTGGGGCCAACGTCCTGACTTTC
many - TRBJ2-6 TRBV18 CASSPKTRSGANVLTF TGTGCCAGCTCACCAAAGACAAGGTCTGGGGCCAACGTCCTGACTTTC
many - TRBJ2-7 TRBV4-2 CASSGGPGNYEQYF TGTGCCAGCAGCGGCGGGCCGGGAAACTACGAGCAGTACTTC
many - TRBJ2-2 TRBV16 CASSQSRQVNTGELFF TGTGCCAGCAGCCAATCTCGACAGGTGAACACCGGGGAGCTGTTTTTT
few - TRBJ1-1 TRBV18 CASSPQRGRTEAFF TGTGCCAGCTCACCCCAGCGGGGTCGGACTGAAGCTTTCTTT
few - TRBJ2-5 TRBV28 CASSLFAGKRGRETQYF TGTGCCAGCAGTTTATTTGCCGGAAAACGGGGCAGGGAGACCCAGTACTTC
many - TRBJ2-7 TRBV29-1 CSVRGLGNEQYF TGCAGCGTTCGAGGACTTGGGAACGAGCAGTACTTC
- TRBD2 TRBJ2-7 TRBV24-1 CATSDSGGAYEQYF TGTGCCACCAGTGATAGCGGGGGGGCCTACGAGCAGTACTTC
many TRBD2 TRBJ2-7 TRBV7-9 CASSERGGHSYEQYF TGTGCCAGCAGCGAACGGGGGGGACACAGCTACGAGCAGTACTTC
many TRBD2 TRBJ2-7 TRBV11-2 CASRYRQGGSHEQYF TGTGCCAGCAGATACCGTCAGGGAGGGAGCCACGAGCAGTACTTC
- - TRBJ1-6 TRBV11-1 CASSLVGDSPLHF TGTGCCAGCAGCTTAGTGGGGGATTCACCCCTCCACTTT
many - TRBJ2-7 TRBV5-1 CASRPRDGYEQYF TGCGCCAGCAGACCCCGGGACGGCTACGAGCAGTACTTC
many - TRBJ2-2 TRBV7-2 CASSFWTSSTGELFF TGTGCCAGCAGCTTTTGGACTTCCTCGACCGGGGAGCTGTTTTTT
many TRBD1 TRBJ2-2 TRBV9 CASSPHPTGANTGELFF TGTGCCAGCAGCCCCCATCCCACAGGGGCGAACACCGGGGAGCTGTTTTTT
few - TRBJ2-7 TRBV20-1 CSAMERGAYEQYF TGCAGTGCTATGGAACGCGGGGCCTACGAGCAGTACTTC
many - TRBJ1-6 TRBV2 CASSAGNGQSPLHF TGTGCCAGCAGTGCTGGGAACGGGCAATCACCCCTCCACTTT
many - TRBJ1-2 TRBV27 CASSWVDGDGYTF TGTGCCAGCAGTTGGGTCGACGGGGATGGCTACACCTTC
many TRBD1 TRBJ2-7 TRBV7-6 CASSRGTDTYEQYF TGTGCCAGCAGCCGAGGGACAGATACCTACGAGCAGTACTTC
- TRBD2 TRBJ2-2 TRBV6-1 CASSPAGPNTGELFF TGTGCCAGCAGTCCAGCGGGACCGAACACCGGGGAGCTGTTTTTT
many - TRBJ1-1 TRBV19 CASTRVGGQDTEAFF TGTGCCAGTACTCGGGTGGGGGGCCAGGACACTGAAGCTTTCTTT
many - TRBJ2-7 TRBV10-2 CASSEGSYEQYF TGCGCCAGCAGCGAAGGCTCCTACGAGCAGTACTTC
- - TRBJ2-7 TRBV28 CASTSPRAGLEQYF TGTGCCAGCACCAGTCCCAGGGCGGGTCTGGAGCAGTACTTC
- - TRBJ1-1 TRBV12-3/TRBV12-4 CASSSLGTPQLNTEAFF TGTGCCAGCAGTTCACTCGGGACACCACAGTTAAACACTGAAGCTTTCTTT
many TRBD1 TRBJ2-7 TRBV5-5 CASSPGQVGEQYF TGTGCCAGCAGCCCGGGACAGGTGGGCGAGCAGTACTTC
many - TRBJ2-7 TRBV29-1 CSVRGRGSYEQYF TGCAGCGTTCGGGGCAGGGGTTCCTACGAGCAGTACTTC
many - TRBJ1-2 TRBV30 CAWSVSRQSSYGYTF TGTGCCTGGAGTGTAAGCCGACAGTCCTCCTATGGCTACACCTTC
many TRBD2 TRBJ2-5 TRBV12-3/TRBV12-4 CASSWTSGETQYF TGTGCCAGCAGTTGGACTAGCGGGGAGACCCAGTACTTC
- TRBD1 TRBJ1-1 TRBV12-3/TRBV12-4 CASSLVKGGLVNTEAFF TGTGCCAGCAGTTTAGTAAAAGGGGGCCTGGTAAACACTGAAGCTTTCTTT
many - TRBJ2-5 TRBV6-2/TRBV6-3 CASLTGPQETQYF TGTGCCAGCCTGACGGGACCCCAAGAGACCCAGTACTTC
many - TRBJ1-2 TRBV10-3 CAISVAGDYRGYTF TGTGCCATCAGTGTTGCCGGGGATTATCGAGGCTACACCTTC
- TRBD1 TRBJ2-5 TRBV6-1 CASSDRDRNFQETQYF TGTGCCAGCAGTGACAGGGACAGAAATTTTCAAGAGACCCAGTACTTC
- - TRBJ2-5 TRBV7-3 CASSRLGTQYF TGTGCCAGCAGCCGGTTAGGGACCCAGTACTTC
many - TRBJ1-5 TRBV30 CAGSEGAYSNQPQHF TGTGCCGGGTCGGAAGGGGCCTATAGCAATCAGCCCCAGCATTTT
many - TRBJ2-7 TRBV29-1 CSVEDRASSAYEQYF TGCAGCGTTGAAGATAGGGCTAGCTCGGCCTACGAGCAGTACTTC
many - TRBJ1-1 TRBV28 CASSFGRQMNTEAFF TGTGCCAGCAGTTTTGGCAGGCAGATGAACACTGAAGCTTTCTTT
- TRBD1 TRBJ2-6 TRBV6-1 CASSEALGTGGANVLTF TGTGCCAGCAGTGAAGCGCTCGGGACAGGGGGGGCCAACGTCCTGACTTTC
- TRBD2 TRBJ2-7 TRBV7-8 CASSLALLTSRDEQYF TGTGCCAGCAGCTTAGCGCTATTGACTAGCCGCGACGAGCAGTACTTC
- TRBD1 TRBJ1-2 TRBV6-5 CASSYEPGQGGMWTF TGTGCCAGCAGTTACGAGCCGGGACAGGGAGGGATGTGGACCTTC
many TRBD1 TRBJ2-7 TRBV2 CASGGQGATSGLGQYF TGTGCCAGCGGAGGACAGGGGGCAACTAGCGGTCTAGGGCAGTACTTC
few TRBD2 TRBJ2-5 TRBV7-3 CASSRLAQETQYF TGTGCCAGCAGCCGACTAGCTCAAGAGACCCAGTACTTC
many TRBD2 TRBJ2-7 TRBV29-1 CSVQDAGGKYEQYF TGCAGCGTTCAGGATGCGGGAGGGAAATACGAGCAGTACTTC
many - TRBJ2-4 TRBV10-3 CAISEGAGAKNIQYF TGTGCCATCAGTGAAGGGGCGGGAGCCAAAAACATTCAGTACTTC
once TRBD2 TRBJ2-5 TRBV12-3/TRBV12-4 CASSLAKLAGVFQETQYF TGTGCCAGCAGTTTAGCGAAACTAGCGGGAGTGTTCCAAGAGACCCAGTACTTC
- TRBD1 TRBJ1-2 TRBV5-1 CASSLGDRNYGYTF TGCGCCAGCAGCTTGGGGGACAGAAACTATGGCTACACCTTC
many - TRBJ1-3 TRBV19 CASQGISGNTIYF TGTGCCAGCCAGGGAATCTCTGGAAACACCATATATTTT
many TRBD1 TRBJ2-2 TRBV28 CASSLWTGEFPGELFF TGTGCCAGCAGTTTATGGACAGGGGAGTTTCCCGGGGAGCTGTTTTTT
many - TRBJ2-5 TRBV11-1 CASSFSALQETQYF TGTGCCAGCAGCTTTTCGGCTCTTCAAGAGACCCAGTACTTC
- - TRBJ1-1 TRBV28 CASSPWGGGTEAFF TGTGCCAGCAGTCCCTGGGGGGGCGGGACTGAAGCTTTCTTT
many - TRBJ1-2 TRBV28 CASRPSGGGRGYTF TGTGCCAGCAGACCGTCCGGTGGGGGCCGTGGCTACACCTTC
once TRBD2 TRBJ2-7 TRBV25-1 CASSEPGRAYEQYF TGTGCCAGCAGTGAACCGGGGAGGGCCTACGAGCAGTACTTC
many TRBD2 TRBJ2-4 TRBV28 CASGAGGNIQYF TGTGCCAGCGGAGCGGGAGGAAACATTCAGTACTTC
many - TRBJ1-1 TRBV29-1 CSARRGNTEAFF TGCAGCGCGAGGCGAGGGAACACTGAAGCTTTCTTT